A single sample gave rise to the 10 T cell receptor beta chains below, sequenced in a study of Ad26.COV2.S vaccination and SARS-CoV-2 variants. Data came from immunoSEQ multiplex PCR; TCRdb stores just in-frame clones and leaves some out. In the table there are around 320,000 clones, around 83% of which are singletons. Treatment indicated: approximately 18 received Ad26.COV2.S at low or high dose, single or two shots; roughly five received placebo; per-sample allocation not given. The samples were gathered on day 63 after the first injection of vaccine or placebo. Material: peripheral blood, obtained in a trial of Ad26.COV2.S vaccine versus placebo. Receptors were obtained from a person aged 18-65 years who received the Ad26.COV2.S COVID-19 vaccine or a placebo.

The V gene is TRBV20-1, the J gene TRBJ1-2, with 9 positions matching TRBD1. This CDR3 has 16 amino acids. Germline CDR1 DFQATT, CDR2 SNEGSKA (reference sequence). Germline trimming cut 6 bases from V and 2 bases from J; bases unmatched to any gene: 13. CDR3 region: CSASTGTGTTNYGYTF. As DNA, the CDR3 is TGCAGTGCGAGTACCGGGACAGGGACCACAAACTATGGCTACACCTTC.

The chain has TRBV27 and TRBJ1-1; TRBD1 aligns across 9 bases. Germline V gene sequence: CDR1 MNHEY, CDR2 SMNVEV (reference sequence). The length of the CDR3 is 13 residues. Trimming took 5 bases from V and 8 from J; bases not matched to a gene: 6. The CDR3 here is CASSRPGQGEAFF. The CDR3 nucleotides are TGTGCCAGCAGTCGGCCGGGACAGGGCGAAGCTTTCTTT.

This rearrangement joins TRBV30 to TRBJ1-3, with 7 bases fitting TRBD1. The germline V gene encodes CDR1 GTSNPN and CDR2 SVGIG (reference sequence). The CDR3 covers 13 residues. V lost 8 bases, J lost 4 bases, and 8 bases stayed unmatched. In DNA, the CDR3 is TGTGCCCGTAGCGACAGGGCCGGAAACACCATATATTTT. Protein: CARSDRAGNTIYF.

The chain is built from TRBV5-4 and TRBJ2-2, with D maybe TRBD2 (6 bases). The germline CDR1 and CDR2 sequences are SGHNT and YYREEE (reference sequence). Trimming pared 1 base from V and 1 base from J, leaving 11 bases between. CDR3 length equals 16 residues. The CDR3, as DNA: TGTGCCAGCAGCTTGTGGGCCGGGGGGAACACCGGGGAGCTGTTTTTT. The encoded protein is CASSLWAGGNTGELFF.

This chain joins TRBV7-9 and TRBJ1-1; D perhaps matches TRBD1 (5 bases). Per germline, CDR1 SEHNR and CDR2 FQNEAQ (reference sequence). The CDR3 is made up of 17 amino acids. With 5 bases removed from V and 5 bases from J, the gap between germline ends came to 24 bases. The CDR3: CASSPNSRGPLGTEAFF. Written as DNA, the CDR3 is TGTGCCAGCAGCCCCAACTCCCGGGGCCCATTGGGGACTGAAGCTTTCTTT.

This clone was counted once. J is TRBJ2-5 and V is TRBV10-1; TRBD2 agrees at 12 bases. The CDR3 sequence is 14 residues long. Losses at the gene ends were 5 bases for V and 4 bases for J; bases not matched to a gene: 2. CDR1 WNHNN and CDR2 SYGVQD come from the germline V gene (reference sequence). The CDR3 loop reads CASSPGLAGETQYF. CDR3 bases: TGCGCCAGCAGTCCGGGACTAGCGGGAGAGACCCAGTACTTC.

The rearrangement joins TRBV29-1 to TRBJ1-1; 9 bases line up with TRBD1. Germline CDR1 is SQVTM and CDR2 is ANQGSEA. The CDR3 consists of 14 residues. The V gene end was trimmed by 6 bases and the J gene end by 4 bases; junction bases not matched to a gene: 9. The chain's CDR3 is CSVNSGTGLTEAFF. For the CDR3, the DNA is TGCAGCGTGAATTCCGGGACAGGGCTCACTGAAGCTTTCTTT.

The rearrangement links TRBV6-1 to TRBJ2-2; tentatively, D is TRBD2 (5 bases). The CDR3 totals 19 residues. Per germline, CDR1 MNHNS and CDR2 SASEGT. Trimming took off 2 bases at V and 2 bases at J, with 21 bases between the two ends. CDR3 in amino acids: CASSEFPRSGRTNTGELFF. In nucleotides, the CDR3 is TGTGCCAGCAGTGAATTCCCAAGATCGGGCAGGACTAACACCGGGGAGCTGTTTTTT.

The J gene is TRBJ1-3, the V gene TRBV14; D not certain. V shed 0 bases and J shed 0 bases, with 6 bases lying between them. This CDR3 is built from 15 residues. Per the germline V gene, CDR1 is SGHDN and CDR2 is FVKESK. CDR3 in DNA: TGTGCCAGCAGCCAAGAACCCCACTCTGGAAACACCATATATTTT. Its protein is CASSQEPHSGNTIYF.

This clone is a singleton in its sample. The V and J genes are TRBV7-9 and TRBJ1-5; no reliable D call. The V gene's germline CDR1 is SEHNR and CDR2 FQNEAQ (reference sequence). V lost 4 bases and J 8 bases, leaving 12 bases between the germline ends. CDR3 length: 13 amino acids. The CDR3 DNA reads TGTGCCAGCAGCTCCATAGGATCTGAGCCCCAGCATTTT. Encoded protein: CASSSIGSEPQHF. Drawing the rest from reference TRBV7-9 and TRBJ1-5, the complete variable domain is DTGVSQNPRHKITKRGQNVTFRCDPISEHNRLYWYRQTLGQGPEFLTYFQNEAQLEKSRLLSDRFSAERPKGSFSTLEIQRTEQGDSAMYLCASSSIGSEPQHFGDGTRLSIL.